This TCR beta chain was captured in a study of T cells in Graves' hyperthyroidism and ophthalmopathy. Findings of the study overall: Separating ophthalmopathy from stable hyperthyroidism was achieved by a 13 V-J model. Ophthalmopathy was model-predicted a median roughly 6.2 months pre-onset.

This clonotype came up a few times. What it recognizes is unknown. The junction had 16 bases not matched to a gene; V was cut back by 0 bases and J by 3 bases. The CDR3 totals 18 residues. The germline gives CDR1 DFQATT, CDR2 SNEGSKA (reference sequence). TCR beta CDR3 regions were amplified from RNA transcripts. Carried out on the TCR CDR3, a first-round RT-PCR used the HTBI primer set. TCRdb reanalysed the multiplex PCR reads using MiXCR and keeps one entry per CDR3 protein. Among 660,000 or so distinct CDR3 sequences listed, 20% were seen once. On the basis of clinical symptoms, serum thyroxine and TRAb, thyroid ultrasound and orbital computed tomography, diagnoses were made. The source of the PBMCs was around 9 ml of fresh peripheral blood.

The chain combines TRBV20-1 with TRBJ2-7; 8 nucleotides match TRBD1. The clonotype originates from a man in his thirties or forties with Graves' ophthalmopathy. Sequencing input: blood. The CDR3 reads CSARDIGTGGDFFYEQYF. DNA of the CDR3: TGCAGTGCTAGAGATATAGGAACAGGGGGTGATTTTTTCTACGAGCAGTACTTC.